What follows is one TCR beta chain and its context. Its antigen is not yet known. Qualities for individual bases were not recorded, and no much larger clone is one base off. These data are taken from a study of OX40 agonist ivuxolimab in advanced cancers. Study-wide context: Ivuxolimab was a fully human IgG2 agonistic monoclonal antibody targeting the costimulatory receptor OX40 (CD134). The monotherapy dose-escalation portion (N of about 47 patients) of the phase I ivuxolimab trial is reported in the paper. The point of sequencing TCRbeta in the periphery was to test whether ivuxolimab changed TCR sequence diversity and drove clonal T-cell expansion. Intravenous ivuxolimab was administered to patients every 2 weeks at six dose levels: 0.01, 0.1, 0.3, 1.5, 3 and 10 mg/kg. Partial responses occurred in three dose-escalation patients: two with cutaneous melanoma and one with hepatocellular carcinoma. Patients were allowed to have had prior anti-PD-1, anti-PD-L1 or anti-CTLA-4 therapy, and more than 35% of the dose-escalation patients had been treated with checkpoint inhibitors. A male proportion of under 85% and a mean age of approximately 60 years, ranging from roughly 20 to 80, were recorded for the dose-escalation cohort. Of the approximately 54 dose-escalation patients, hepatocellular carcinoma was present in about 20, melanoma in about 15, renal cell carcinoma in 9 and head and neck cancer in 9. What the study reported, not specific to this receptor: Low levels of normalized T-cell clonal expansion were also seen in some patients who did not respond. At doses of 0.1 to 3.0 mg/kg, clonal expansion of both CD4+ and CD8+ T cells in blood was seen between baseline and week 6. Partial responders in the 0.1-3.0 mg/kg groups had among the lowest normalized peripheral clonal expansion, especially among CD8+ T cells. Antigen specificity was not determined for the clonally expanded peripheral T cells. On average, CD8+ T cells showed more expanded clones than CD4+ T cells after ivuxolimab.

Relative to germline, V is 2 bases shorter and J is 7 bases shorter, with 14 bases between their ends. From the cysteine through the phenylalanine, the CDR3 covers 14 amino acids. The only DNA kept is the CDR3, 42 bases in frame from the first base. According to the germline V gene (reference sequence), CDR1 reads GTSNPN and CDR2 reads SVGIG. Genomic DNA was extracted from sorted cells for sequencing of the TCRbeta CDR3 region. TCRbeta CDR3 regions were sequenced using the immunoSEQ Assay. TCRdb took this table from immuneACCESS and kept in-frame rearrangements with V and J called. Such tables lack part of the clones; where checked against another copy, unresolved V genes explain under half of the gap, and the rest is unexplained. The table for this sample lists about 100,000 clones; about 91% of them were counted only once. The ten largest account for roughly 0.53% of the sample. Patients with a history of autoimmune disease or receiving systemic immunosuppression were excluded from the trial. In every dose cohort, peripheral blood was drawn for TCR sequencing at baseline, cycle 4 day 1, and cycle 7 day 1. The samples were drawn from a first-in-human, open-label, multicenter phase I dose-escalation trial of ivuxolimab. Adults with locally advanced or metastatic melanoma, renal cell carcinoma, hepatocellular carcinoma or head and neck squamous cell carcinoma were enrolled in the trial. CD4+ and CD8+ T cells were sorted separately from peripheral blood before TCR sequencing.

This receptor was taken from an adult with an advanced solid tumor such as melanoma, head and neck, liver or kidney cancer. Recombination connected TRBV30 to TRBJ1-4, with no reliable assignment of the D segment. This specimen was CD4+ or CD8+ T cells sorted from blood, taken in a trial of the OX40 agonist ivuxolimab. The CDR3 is CAWSILLGSEKLFF. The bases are TGTGCCTGGAGTATACTGCTGGGGAGTGAAAAACTGTTTTTT.